A single sample gave rise to the 3 T cell receptor beta chains below, sequenced in a study of OX40 agonist ivuxolimab in advanced cancers. The method behind the library was the immunoSEQ multiplex PCR assay. TCRdb carries this immuneACCESS record with in-frame sequences only. Its versions omit some clonotypes, under half of them owing to an unresolved V gene in the studies checked, with the rest unexplained. The sample contains 65,000 to 95,000 clones, 89% of them found a single time. The ten most abundant clones make up about 9% of the sample. Sample: CD4+ or CD8+ T cells sorted from blood, taken in a trial of the OX40 agonist ivuxolimab. The receptors were gathered from an adult with an advanced solid tumor such as melanoma, head and neck, liver or kidney cancer.

This clone has a single count. The chain employs TRBV4-2 and TRBJ2-5; 10 nucleotides agree with TRBD2. Germline V gene data show CDR1 as LGHNA and CDR2 as YNFKEQ. The CDR3 sequence is 17 residues long. With 1 base clipped from V and 1 base from J, the junction kept 6 bases outside the gene matches. The CDR3 sequence is CASSQVVSGGVQETQYF. As DNA, the CDR3 is TGTGCCAGCAGCCAAGTCGTCAGCGGGGGGGTCCAAGAGACCCAGTACTTC.

The CDR3 loop reads CASSLTQTGLKEGYTF. CDR3 DNA: TGTGCCAGCTCACTAACCCAGACAGGGTTGAAAGAGGGCTACACCTTC. The V call is TRBV18, the J call TRBJ1-2; TRBD1 matches 7 bases. Trimming removed 4 bases from V and 8 bases from J; junction bases left unmatched: 16. Germline V lookup: CDR1 KGHSH, CDR2 LQKENI. This CDR3 comprises 16 residues.

The CDR3 sequence is CASRDGGASETQYF. The DNA for the CDR3 is TGTGCCAGTAGAGACGGGGGGGCCTCAGAGACCCAGTACTTC. The genes are TRBV19 and TRBJ2-5, with TRBD2 identical over 8 bases. Looked up from germline, CDR1 is LNHDA and CDR2 is SQIVND (reference sequence). The CDR3 runs 14 residues. J was trimmed by 4 bases and V by 6 bases; bases with no gene match: 7.